This T cell receptor beta chain was obtained from a study of shared clonotypes between healthy human individuals. Sequencing was performed with immunoSEQ multiplex PCR; in TCRdb, only in-frame clones are kept and a portion is missing. The table has a few million clones, approximately 95% seen once. Germline trimming cut 2 bases from V and 8 bases from J; bases unmatched to any gene: 7. Germline V gives CDR1 MNHNY, CDR2 SVGAGI (reference sequence). The CDR3 has 15 amino acids. This clonotype originated in a man aged 18 to 29 in good health. Some clones in this sample may be carry-over from other donors' samples. The chain links TRBV6-6 to TRBJ2-1; 9 bases agree with TRBD2. The sequencing sample was made of naive CD4+ T cells from PBMCs. Noted subset: CD45RA+ positively selected. The CDR3 loop reads CASSYVASGIDEQFF. CDR3 nucleotide sequence: TGTGCCAGCAGTTACGTCGCTAGCGGGATAGATGAGCAGTTCTTC.